These 7 T cell receptor beta chains originate from one sample sequenced in a study of blood T cells in healthy people across ages. Then a second PCR, running roughly 6 to 11 cycles, was carried out with a sample-barcoded 5' primer and a J-beta primer mix. TCRdb recomputed calls from the 5' RACE reads with MiXCR, one row per CDR3 protein. The data show fewer than 1 million distinct CDR3 sequences, with around two fifths seen just once and roughly 18% held by the top ten. The sequencing sample was made of blood. These receptors came from a man aged 55 to 70 in good health.

The chain carries TRBV5-1 and TRBJ2-7; TRBD1 might be the D (6 bases). V dropped 3 bases and J dropped 7 bases, with 20 bases sitting between them. The CDR3 totals 15 residues. Germline loops: CDR1 SGHRS, CDR2 YFSETQ. DNA for the CDR3: TGCGCCAGCAGCTCCGGGACATTGAGGGGAAATGAGCAGTACTTC. It specifies CASSSGTLRGNEQYF.

V is TRBV20-1 and J is TRBJ2-3; 11 nucleotides align to TRBD2. CDR1 is DFQATT and CDR2 is SNEGSKA in the germline V gene (reference sequence). Germline trimming cut 5 bases from V and 2 bases from J; bases unmatched to any gene: 6. The CDR3 covers 15 residues. The CDR3 is CSADLAGGITDTQYF. The CDR3 DNA follows: TGCAGTGCTGACCTAGCGGGGGGAATCACAGATACGCAGTATTTT.

This clonotype was seen a few times. The J gene is TRBJ2-7, the V gene TRBV27, with 11 positions matching TRBD1. Gene TRBJ2-5 matches the end of the DNA better, so the J call may be wrong. The CDR3 length is 14 residues. The germline V gene has CDR1 MNHEY and CDR2 SMNVEV (reference sequence). CDR3 amino acids: CASRRTGGGETQYF. The CDR3 region has the DNA TGTGCCAGCAGGCGGACAGGGGGCGGGGAGACCCAGTACTTC.

This clonotype came up a few times. This chain links TRBV10-2 with TRBJ2-2; D possibly corresponds to TRBD2 (6 bases). V shed 8 bases and J shed 5 bases, with 18 bases lying between them. CDR3 length equals 15 residues. The germline V gene has CDR1 WSHSY and CDR2 SAAADI. CDR3 residues: CASHFSGFRTGELFF. The CDR3 region has the DNA TGCGCCAGCCACTTTAGCGGTTTTAGAACCGGGGAGCTGTTTTTT.

The CDR3 sequence is CASSQDRAGGLVVKNIQYF. CDR3 sequence (DNA): TGTGCCAGCAGCCAAGATCGGGCAGGGGGACTGGTAGTCAAAAACATTCAGTACTTC. The rearrangement uses TRBV3-1 and TRBJ2-4; tentative D call: TRBD1 (7 bases). Trimming took 0 bases from V and 3 from J, leaving 21 bases between them. CDR1 is LGHDT, CDR2 YNNKEL, per germline (reference sequence). The CDR3 totals 19 residues.

The chain couples TRBV5-1 to TRBJ2-7, with 7 bases fitting TRBD2. Germline lookup yields CDR1 SGHRS and CDR2 YFSETQ. CDR3 length equals 14 residues. Trimming took 4 bases from V and 2 from J; bases not matched to a gene: 6. The CDR3 region is CASSPLAEPYEQYF. The CDR3 DNA reads TGCGCCAGCAGCCCCCTAGCGGAACCCTACGAGCAGTACTTC.

This clonotype was recorded a few times. The rearrangement joins TRBV27 to TRBJ2-5; the match to TRBD1 covers 10 bases. V shed 4 bases and J 2 bases; nucleotides not matched to a gene: 4. From germline, CDR1 is MNHEY and CDR2 SMNVEV (reference sequence). The CDR3 spans 15 residues. The CDR3 loop reads CASSSGQGLQETQYF. In nucleotides, the CDR3 is TGTGCCAGCAGTTCGGGACAGGGGCTACAAGAGACCCAGTACTTC.